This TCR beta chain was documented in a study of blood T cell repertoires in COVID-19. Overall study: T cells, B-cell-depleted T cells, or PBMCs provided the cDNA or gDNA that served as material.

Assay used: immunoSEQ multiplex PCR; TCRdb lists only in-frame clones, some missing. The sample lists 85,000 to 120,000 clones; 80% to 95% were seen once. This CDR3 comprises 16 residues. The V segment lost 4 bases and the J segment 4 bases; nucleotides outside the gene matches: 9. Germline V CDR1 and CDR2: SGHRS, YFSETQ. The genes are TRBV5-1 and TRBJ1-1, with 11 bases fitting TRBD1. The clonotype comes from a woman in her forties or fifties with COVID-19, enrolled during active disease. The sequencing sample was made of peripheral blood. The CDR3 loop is CASSVDRGRRGTEAFF. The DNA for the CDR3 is TGCGCCAGCAGCGTGGACAGGGGGCGAAGGGGCACTGAAGCTTTCTTT.